A selection of T cell receptor beta chains follows, all from one sample in a study of regulatory T cells in long-lasting Graves disease. One entry per CDR3 protein, called by TCRdb with MiXCR from the multiplex PCR reads. The data show 400,000 to 550,000 distinct CDR3 sequences, with just under 15% seen just once and approximately 16% held by the top ten. Another study also made use of these data, one on T cells in Graves' hyperthyroidism and ophthalmopathy.

This material consisted of peripheral blood mononuclear cells (PBMCs), taken at new diagnosis, from a patient treated with antithyroid drugs. Receptors originate from a woman in her thirties with Graves disease. Both conserved end residues are part of each CDR3. A D gene is named only where the DNA matches it firmly. Clone sizes are given selectively: once, few, many, or a class where the clone is expanded.

abundance: few
j_gene: TRBJ2-7
v_gene: TRBV20-1
d_gene: .
CDR3nt: TGCAGTGCTAGCTCCTCGGTTAGCGCAACAATCCACCCCTACGAGCAGTACTTC
CDR3aa: CSASSSVSATIHPYEQYF

abundance: many
j_gene: TRBJ2-7
v_gene: TRBV28
d_gene: .
CDR3nt: TGTGCCAGCAGTTTGGGCCCCCTCTACGAGCAGTACTTC
CDR3aa: CASSLGPLYEQYF

abundance: few
j_gene: TRBJ2-7
v_gene: TRBV19
d_gene: TRBD2
CDR3nt: TGTGCCAGTAGTTGGACTAGCGGGAGGAAGTACGAGCAGTACTTC
CDR3aa: CASSWTSGRKYEQYF

abundance: many
j_gene: TRBJ2-3
v_gene: TRBV6-2/TRBV6-3
d_gene: TRBD2
CDR3nt: TGTGCCAGCAGTTACCGTTACGAAAGTACCGGGACTAGTGGGGATACGCAGTATTTT
CDR3aa: CASSYRYESTGTSGDTQYF

abundance: many
j_gene: TRBJ2-1
v_gene: TRBV28
d_gene: .
CDR3nt: TGTGCCAGCAGTGACCCGGGACAAAAGAGCTCCTACAATGAGCAGTTCTTC
CDR3aa: CASSDPGQKSSYNEQFF

abundance: many
j_gene: TRBJ2-2
v_gene: TRBV18
d_gene: .
CDR3nt: TGTGCCAGCTCACTGGCGGTTCCGAACACCGGGGAGCTGTTTTTT
CDR3aa: CASSLAVPNTGELFF

abundance: many
j_gene: TRBJ1-1
v_gene: TRBV6-1
d_gene: .
CDR3nt: TGTGCCAGCAGATTCGGACGCACTAACACTGAAGCTTTCTTT
CDR3aa: CASRFGRTNTEAFF

abundance: .
j_gene: TRBJ1-3
v_gene: TRBV20-1
d_gene: .
CDR3nt: TGCAGTGCTAGAGAGGGGGGCAGGCGCTCTGGAAACACCATATATTTT
CDR3aa: CSAREGGRRSGNTIYF

abundance: many
j_gene: TRBJ1-2
v_gene: TRBV12-3/TRBV12-4
d_gene: .
CDR3nt: TGTGCCAGCAGGACAGGCTTCTATGGCTACACCTTC
CDR3aa: CASRTGFYGYTF

abundance: .
j_gene: TRBJ1-1
v_gene: TRBV6-1
d_gene: .
CDR3nt: TGTGCCAGCATAATCACTTTCTTT
CDR3aa: CASIITFF

abundance: many
j_gene: TRBJ2-7
v_gene: TRBV29-1
d_gene: .
CDR3nt: TGCAGCGTTGATGGGCCAGGTAACGAGCAGTACTTC
CDR3aa: CSVDGPGNEQYF

abundance: .
j_gene: TRBJ2-1
v_gene: TRBV20-1
d_gene: TRBD2
CDR3nt: TGCAGTGCTACCCCGGGACTAAGGGGCGGTGAGCAGTTCTTC
CDR3aa: CSATPGLRGGEQFF

abundance: many
j_gene: TRBJ2-7
v_gene: TRBV3-1
d_gene: TRBD2
CDR3nt: TGTGCCAGCAGCCAAGGACTAGCGGGGACGGGTTACGAGCAGTACTTC
CDR3aa: CASSQGLAGTGYEQYF

abundance: many
j_gene: TRBJ2-5
v_gene: TRBV7-9
d_gene: .
CDR3nt: TGTGCCAGCGCCAGGGGTCAGGAGACCCAGTACTTC
CDR3aa: CASARGQETQYF

abundance: few
j_gene: TRBJ2-7
v_gene: TRBV13
d_gene: TRBD2
CDR3nt: TGTGCCAGCAGCTTAGGCGAAGAGGGGACTAGCGGGGGTCTCTACGAGCAGTACTTC
CDR3aa: CASSLGEEGTSGGLYEQYF

abundance: few
j_gene: TRBJ1-2
v_gene: TRBV18
d_gene: .
CDR3nt: TGTGCCAGCTCGTCCAGGGAGAAGGGGGTCTATGGCTACACCTTC
CDR3aa: CASSSREKGVYGYTF

abundance: .
j_gene: TRBJ2-1
v_gene: TRBV5-1
d_gene: .
CDR3nt: TGCGCCAGCAGCCAGATGCAGGGGCACTCCTACAATGAGCAGTTCTTC
CDR3aa: CASSQMQGHSYNEQFF

abundance: few
j_gene: TRBJ1-1
v_gene: TRBV6-5
d_gene: TRBD1
CDR3nt: TGTGCCAGCAGTTACTCGAGACAGGGGAACACTGAAGCTTTCTTT
CDR3aa: CASSYSRQGNTEAFF

abundance: few
j_gene: TRBJ2-7
v_gene: TRBV19
d_gene: TRBD2
CDR3nt: TGTGCCAGTAGTCCTAGCGGGAGTGGAGGGCAGTACTTC
CDR3aa: CASSPSGSGGQYF

abundance: few
j_gene: TRBJ2-7
v_gene: TRBV6-1
d_gene: TRBD2
CDR3nt: TGTGCCAGCACTACTAGCGGGGGGTACTACGAGCAGTACTTC
CDR3aa: CASTTSGGYYEQYF

abundance: many
j_gene: TRBJ2-7
v_gene: TRBV10-3
d_gene: TRBD2
CDR3nt: TGTGCCATCAGCTCCTTGGGACTAGCGGGGAAGGGCTCCTACGAGCAGTACTTC
CDR3aa: CAISSLGLAGKGSYEQYF

abundance: many
j_gene: TRBJ2-1
v_gene: TRBV7-9
d_gene: TRBD2
CDR3nt: TGTGCCAGCAGCTTACCGACTGGGACTAGCGAATCCTACAATGAGCAGTTCTTC
CDR3aa: CASSLPTGTSESYNEQFF

abundance: many
j_gene: TRBJ2-7
v_gene: TRBV20-1
d_gene: .
CDR3nt: TGCAGTGCTAGGCCCCCGGGCTCCTACGAGCAGTACTTC
CDR3aa: CSARPPGSYEQYF

abundance: few
j_gene: TRBJ2-7
v_gene: TRBV19
d_gene: TRBD1
CDR3nt: TGTGCCAGTAGTTTTGACAGGGGGTCAAACTACGAGCAGTACTTC
CDR3aa: CASSFDRGSNYEQYF

abundance: many
j_gene: TRBJ1-2
v_gene: TRBV24-1
d_gene: .
CDR3nt: TGTGCCACCAGTGACACCGGACTCCCCTATGGCTACACCTTC
CDR3aa: CATSDTGLPYGYTF

abundance: .
j_gene: TRBJ2-6
v_gene: TRBV20-1
d_gene: .
CDR3nt: TGCAGTGCTAGAGATCCGAGGTCAGGGGCCAACGTCCTGACTTTC
CDR3aa: CSARDPRSGANVLTF

abundance: many
j_gene: TRBJ2-7
v_gene: TRBV6-1
d_gene: .
CDR3nt: TGTGCCAGCAGTGAGGACAAGGCCTACGAGCAGTACTTC
CDR3aa: CASSEDKAYEQYF

abundance: many
j_gene: TRBJ2-3
v_gene: TRBV28
d_gene: .
CDR3nt: TGTGCCAGCAGTTTGCGGGATACGCAGTATTTT
CDR3aa: CASSLRDTQYF

abundance: few
j_gene: TRBJ2-7
v_gene: TRBV2
d_gene: TRBD2
CDR3nt: TGTGCCAGCAGGTTCGGCGGGAGTCCCTCCGAGCAGTACTTC
CDR3aa: CASRFGGSPSEQYF

abundance: many
j_gene: TRBJ2-5
v_gene: TRBV18
d_gene: TRBD2
CDR3nt: TGTGCCAGCTCACCATTTTCGGCTAGCGGAGAGACCCAGTACTTC
CDR3aa: CASSPFSASGETQYF

abundance: many
j_gene: TRBJ1-2
v_gene: TRBV29-1
d_gene: .
CDR3nt: TGCAGCGTTGAAGGTGCGGGGGAAGGCTACACCTTC
CDR3aa: CSVEGAGEGYTF

abundance: many
j_gene: TRBJ2-7
v_gene: TRBV7-9
d_gene: TRBD1
CDR3nt: TGTGCCAGCGGCCCCCTAACAGGGGTTGGTGAGCAGTACTTC
CDR3aa: CASGPLTGVGEQYF

abundance: many
j_gene: TRBJ2-2
v_gene: TRBV9
d_gene: TRBD2
CDR3nt: TGTGCCAGCAAAGCGGGAGCCACCGGGGAGCTGTTTTTT
CDR3aa: CASKAGATGELFF

abundance: few
j_gene: TRBJ2-7
v_gene: TRBV19
d_gene: TRBD1
CDR3nt: TGTGCCAGTACCGGACAGGGGGTTCGGGAGCAGTACTTC
CDR3aa: CASTGQGVREQYF

abundance: many
j_gene: TRBJ2-2
v_gene: TRBV24-1
d_gene: TRBD2
CDR3nt: TGTGCCACCAGTGATCTCGAGACTAGCGGGAGAAACACCGGGGAGCTGTTTTTT
CDR3aa: CATSDLETSGRNTGELFF

abundance: .
j_gene: TRBJ1-2
v_gene: TRBV10-3
d_gene: .
CDR3nt: TGTGCCATCAGTGAGTCCGGGGCCAACTATGGCTACACCTTC
CDR3aa: CAISESGANYGYTF

abundance: few
j_gene: TRBJ2-1
v_gene: TRBV24-1
d_gene: .
CDR3nt: TGTGCCACCAGTCCAGGGGCTCCAATTGATGAGCAGTTCTTC
CDR3aa: CATSPGAPIDEQFF

abundance: many
j_gene: TRBJ2-3
v_gene: TRBV7-3
d_gene: TRBD1
CDR3nt: TGTGCCAGCAGCCAAGGACAGGGGAGCGGGACCACAGATACGCAGTATTTT
CDR3aa: CASSQGQGSGTTDTQYF

abundance: few
j_gene: TRBJ2-3
v_gene: TRBV9
d_gene: .
CDR3nt: TGTGCCAGCAGCTTCCGACAGGCTGGCACAGATACGCAGTATTTT
CDR3aa: CASSFRQAGTDTQYF

abundance: many
j_gene: TRBJ2-3
v_gene: TRBV6-2/TRBV6-3
d_gene: TRBD2
CDR3nt: TGTGCCAGCAGTTACCTGGGACTAGCGAGGACAGATACGCAGTATTTT
CDR3aa: CASSYLGLARTDTQYF

abundance: .
j_gene: TRBJ2-2
v_gene: TRBV27
d_gene: .
CDR3nt: TGTGCCAGCAGTCCTGGGTTTAACACCGGGGAGCTGTTTTTT
CDR3aa: CASSPGFNTGELFF

abundance: many
j_gene: TRBJ2-7
v_gene: TRBV5-1
d_gene: TRBD2
CDR3nt: TGCGCCAGCAGCTTCGGGCTAGCGGGCCTCTCCTACGAGCAGTACTTC
CDR3aa: CASSFGLAGLSYEQYF

abundance: few
j_gene: TRBJ2-7
v_gene: TRBV4-1
d_gene: TRBD2
CDR3nt: TGCGCCAGCAGCCAAGGGACTAGCGGGAGGGCCATCCCCTACGAGCAGTACTTC
CDR3aa: CASSQGTSGRAIPYEQYF

abundance: .
j_gene: TRBJ1-6
v_gene: TRBV6-1
d_gene: TRBD1
CDR3nt: TGTGCCAGCAGTGAGGGACAGCTAAGCTCCTATAATTCACCCCTCCACTTT
CDR3aa: CASSEGQLSSYNSPLHF

abundance: few
j_gene: TRBJ2-5
v_gene: TRBV7-6
d_gene: TRBD1
CDR3nt: TGTGCCAGCAGCTTCCCGACAGGGCCCATAGAGACCCAGTACTTC
CDR3aa: CASSFPTGPIETQYF

abundance: many
j_gene: TRBJ2-3
v_gene: TRBV2
d_gene: .
CDR3nt: TGTGCCAGCATAAGGTTCGGCACAGATACGCAGTATTTT
CDR3aa: CASIRFGTDTQYF

abundance: many
j_gene: TRBJ2-7
v_gene: TRBV11-2
d_gene: .
CDR3nt: TGTGCCAGCAGCTGGGATGGGCCCTACGAGCAGTACTTC
CDR3aa: CASSWDGPYEQYF

abundance: few
j_gene: TRBJ1-4
v_gene: TRBV4-1
d_gene: TRBD1
CDR3nt: TGCGCTGGCAAGGGGGCAAGTGAAAAACTGTTTTTT
CDR3aa: CAGKGASEKLFF

abundance: many
j_gene: TRBJ2-3
v_gene: TRBV20-1
d_gene: TRBD2
CDR3nt: TGCAGTGCGCCGCTAGCGGGGGGAGATACGCAGTATTTT
CDR3aa: CSAPLAGGDTQYF

abundance: few
j_gene: TRBJ2-1
v_gene: TRBV24-1
d_gene: TRBD2
CDR3nt: TGTGCCACCAGGGGTAGCGGGAGTTTACCCTACAATGAGCAGTTCTTC
CDR3aa: CATRGSGSLPYNEQFF

abundance: .
j_gene: TRBJ2-1
v_gene: TRBV27
d_gene: .
CDR3nt: TGTGCCAGCAGTTTGAGGCGACGGGAGAGGGGGTTGGATGAGCAGTTCTTC
CDR3aa: CASSLRRRERGLDEQFF

abundance: few
j_gene: TRBJ2-3
v_gene: TRBV5-1
d_gene: TRBD2
CDR3nt: TGCGCCAGCAGCTTAGGTAGCGGGACTAGTGATACGCAGTATTTT
CDR3aa: CASSLGSGTSDTQYF

abundance: few
j_gene: TRBJ1-1
v_gene: TRBV4-1
d_gene: .
CDR3nt: TGCGCCAGCAGCCGAGGGATCCGGAACACTGAAGCTTTCTTT
CDR3aa: CASSRGIRNTEAFF

abundance: many
j_gene: TRBJ2-1
v_gene: TRBV7-9
d_gene: .
CDR3nt: TGTGCCAGCACCTTCTTATCAAGTAACGATGAGCAGTTCTTC
CDR3aa: CASTFLSSNDEQFF

abundance: .
j_gene: TRBJ1-4
v_gene: TRBV20-1
d_gene: TRBD1
CDR3nt: TGCAGTGCTAGAGGGGTCGGGACAGGGGTGAACGAAAAACTGTTTTTT
CDR3aa: CSARGVGTGVNEKLFF